This record looks at one T cell receptor beta chain sequence and its context. What it binds is unknown. Overall study results and limits: Tumor Tregs overlapped most with tumor, then blood, naive CD4+ cells. In terms of TCR gene usage, tumor memory CD4+ T cells clustered together with blood and lymph node memory CD4+ cells, as well as with lymph node naive CD4+ cells.

Full-length variable regions came from constant-region reverse primers plus semi-nested Nested Universal Primer A PCR. TCRdb reanalysed the 5' RACE reads using MiXCR and keeps one entry per CDR3 protein. The table shows around 21,000 distinct CDR3 sequences, with more than 30% occurring only once. Trimming took off 2 bases at V and 5 bases at J, with 15 bases between the two ends. CDR1 is SGHDN, CDR2 FVKESK, per germline. This CDR3 comprises 15 residues. CD25-based Treg depletion was applied to purified naive CD4+ T cells. The sequencing sample was made of tumor-infiltrating naive CD4+ T cells sorted from the breast tumor. Described subset: naive CD4+ T cells, CD4+CD45RA+CD25-. The receptor comes from a female donor with breast cancer. The chain has TRBV14 and TRBJ2-5; D remains unclear. As DNA, the CDR3 is TGTGCCAGCAGCCAAAATAAATTGCCGACGGAGACCCAGTACTTC. This codes for CASSQNKLPTETQYF.